What follows are 20 T cell receptor beta chains derived from one specimen sequenced in a study of T cell repertoires in cytomegalovirus infection. TCRdb reprocessed the reads via MiXCR and lists one record per CDR3 protein. The sample holds about 280,000 distinct CDR3 sequences; about 20% are singletons and the top ten take approximately 20%. Antigens of these TCRs are unknown. The sequenced sample was cultured PBMCs, obtained from culture after CMV antigen stimulation. The receptors originated from a human donor in good health (CMV status not recorded). Some clones in this sample may be carry-over from other donors' samples.

J is TRBJ2-5 and V is TRBV19; no reliable D call. The CDR3 extends over 13 amino acids. Germline CDR1 reads LNHDA; CDR2 reads SQIVND (reference sequence). V was clipped by 5 bases and J by 2 bases, with 9 bases between them. The CDR3 DNA reads TGTGCCAGTAGTGTCGCAGAACAAGAGACCCAGTACTTC. Its protein is CASSVAEQETQYF.

The rearrangement joins TRBV6-5 to TRBJ2-3; D is perhaps TRBD2 (5 bases). CDR3 length: 15 residues. Deletions cut 4 bases from V and 5 bases from J, with 16 bases between. The germline CDR1 and CDR2 sequences are MNHEY and SVGAGI. CDR3 protein: CASSFDYRSVDTQYF. The CDR3 DNA follows: TGTGCCAGCAGTTTCGACTACCGATCGGTAGATACGCAGTATTTT.

This clonotype was detected many times. The gene calls are TRBV11-2 and TRBJ2-3, with D tentatively TRBD2 (5 bases). Germline CDR1 is SGHAT and CDR2 is FQNNGV. CDR3 length: 13 residues. Trimming removed 1 base at V and 6 bases at J, with 8 bases between. The CDR3 DNA is TGTGCCAGCAGCTTAGTAGTAGCGGATACGCAGTATTTT. Protein sequence: CASSLVVADTQYF.

In its sample, this clonotype was seen many times. This chain joins TRBV7-2 and TRBJ2-1; 9 bases are a match to TRBD1. The germline V gene encodes CDR1 SGHTA and CDR2 FQGNSA. The junction had 9 bases not matched to a gene; V was cut back by 5 bases and J by 7 bases. CDR3 length: 15 amino acids. The CDR3 here is CASSGYGTGRNEQFF. CDR3 nucleotide sequence: TGTGCCAGCAGCGGGTACGGGACAGGGAGAAATGAGCAGTTCTTC.

The rearrangement uses TRBV24-1 and TRBJ2-4; 9 bases are a match to TRBD1. The CDR3 loop spans 19 amino acids. Germline V CDR1 and CDR2: KGHDR, SFDVKD. J was trimmed by 4 bases and V by 3 bases; bases with no gene match: 15. CDR3 in DNA: TGTGCCACCAGTGATCCCCTCACAGGGGGCCCCTCGGGTAAAAACATTCAGTACTTC. Its protein product is CATSDPLTGGPSGKNIQYF.

The chain employs TRBV5-4 and TRBJ2-3; TRBD2 matches 8 bases. The CDR3 has 15 amino acids. Trimming removed 3 bases from V and 5 bases from J; junction bases left unmatched: 8. Germline lookup yields CDR1 SGHNT and CDR2 YYREEE (reference sequence). Written as DNA, the CDR3 is TGTGCCAGCAGCTCGGGGGGGGGGCTGATAGATACGCAGTATTTT. It codes for CASSSGGGLIDTQYF.

The rearrangement uses TRBV5-1 and TRBJ2-1; D tentatively fits TRBD1 or TRBD2 (6 bases each). Germline loops: CDR1 SGHRS, CDR2 YFSETQ. Trimming left V 3 bases short and J 0 bases short, with 13 bases between. This CDR3 region has 16 residues. CDR3 protein: CASSSQGGSSYNEQFF. In DNA form, the CDR3 reads TGCGCCAGCAGCTCCCAAGGGGGGAGCTCCTACAATGAGCAGTTCTTC.

CDR3 protein: CASSQASTRGDTQYF. The CDR3 DNA follows: TGCGCCAGCAGCCAAGCGTCAACACGGGGAGATACGCAGTATTTT. The genes are TRBV4-1 and TRBJ2-3, with D tentatively TRBD2 (5 bases). This CDR3 spans 15 amino acids. CDR1 MGHRA and CDR2 YSYEKL come from the germline V gene. With 1 base removed from V and 5 bases from J, the gap between germline ends came to 13 bases.

The chain has TRBV24-1 and TRBJ2-1; 11 positions agree with TRBD2. Germline loops: CDR1 KGHDR, CDR2 SFDVKD. J lost 6 bases, V lost 6 bases, and 6 bases had no gene match. The CDR3 is made up of 15 amino acids. In DNA, the CDR3 is TGTGCCACCAGTAACACTAGCGGGAGCGGCAATGAGCAGTTCTTC. This codes for CATSNTSGSGNEQFF.

The chain joins TRBV2 to TRBJ2-2; a weak D match, TRBD1 (7 bases). From germline, CDR1 is SNHLY and CDR2 FYNNEI. The CDR3 consists of 15 residues. V shed 8 bases and J shed 2 bases, with 15 bases lying between them. CDR3 sequence (DNA): TGTGCCAGCCGCGGGACAGCCATAAACACCGGGGAGCTGTTTTTT. Amino acid sequence: CASRGTAINTGELFF.

This clonotype has just a few counts. The chain carries TRBV7-9 and TRBJ1-1; no definite D call. Germline CDR1 SEHNR, CDR2 FQNEAQ (reference sequence). The CDR3 consists of 13 residues. Trimming cost V 5 bases and J 0 bases, with 7 bases left between them. CDR3 protein: CASSNYMNTEAFF. In nucleotides, the CDR3 is TGTGCCAGCAGCAACTACATGAACACTGAAGCTTTCTTT.

This clonotype was picked up a small number of times. This rearrangement joins TRBV6-5 to TRBJ2-1; 12 bases agree with TRBD2. With V trimmed by 5 bases and J by 2 bases, 4 bases remained unmatched. The germline V gene encodes CDR1 MNHEY and CDR2 SVGAGI. The CDR3 has 16 residues. This chain's CDR3 is CASSRLAGVTYNEQFF. The CDR3 DNA reads as TGTGCCAGCAGTAGACTAGCGGGAGTAACCTACAATGAGCAGTTCTTC.

This clonotype was counted a few times. CDR3 region: CASSLKKETQYF. CDR3 nucleotide sequence: TGTGCCAGCAGTTTAAAAAAAGAGACCCAGTACTTC. The V and J genes are TRBV12-3 or TRBV12-4 and TRBJ2-5; D remains unclear. This CDR3 contains 12 residues. The germline V and J ends were trimmed by 2 bases and 3 bases, with 4 bases remaining between them.

The table lists this clonotype with many counts. This chain uses TRBV7-2 with TRBJ2-1, with TRBD2 identical over 11 bases. Germline V gene data show CDR1 as SGHTA and CDR2 as FQGNSA. The ends lost 3 bases at V and 6 bases at J; junction bases unmatched: 7. The CDR3 totals 16 residues. This CDR3 reads CASSFSGTSGFNEQFF. CDR3 coding DNA: TGTGCCAGCAGCTTTTCCGGGACTAGCGGATTCAATGAGCAGTTCTTC.

This clonotype was counted a few times. The chain recombines TRBV20-1 with TRBJ2-5, with 9 nucleotides matching TRBD2. This CDR3 spans 14 amino acids. Germline values: CDR1 DFQATT, CDR2 SNEGSKA (reference sequence). The V segment lost 6 bases and the J segment 2 bases; nucleotides outside the gene matches: 7. In DNA, the CDR3 is TGCAGTGCAACTAGCGGGCGGGATCAAGAGACCCAGTACTTC. Protein sequence: CSATSGRDQETQYF.

V gene TRBV7-9 combines with J gene TRBJ2-6, with 7 nucleotides matching TRBD1. The CDR3 extends over 18 amino acids. Germline lookup yields CDR1 SEHNR and CDR2 FQNEAQ (reference sequence). Trimming took 5 bases from V and 2 from J; bases not matched to a gene: 12. The CDR3: CASSQLETGRTGANVLTF. The CDR3 DNA reads as TGTGCCAGCAGCCAGCTAGAGACAGGGCGCACTGGGGCCAACGTCCTGACTTTC.

The sample holds many counts of this clonotype. The chain couples TRBV7-6 to TRBJ2-5; the D is unclear. From germline, CDR1 is SGHVS and CDR2 FNYEAQ. This CDR3 is built from 13 residues. Trimming left V 5 bases short and J 5 bases short, with 12 bases between. As DNA, the CDR3 is TGTGCCAGCAGCCCTGATTCCCCCGAGACCCAGTACTTC. Residues: CASSPDSPETQYF.

CDR3 nucleotide sequence: TGCAGTGCTAGAGGTACTCTATTCTCCTACGAGCAGTACTTC. Translating gives CSARGTLFSYEQYF. The chain employs TRBV20-1 and TRBJ2-7; D gene ambiguous. The V gene lost 1 base and the J gene lost 0 bases, with 10 bases spanning the gap. Per the germline V gene, CDR1 is DFQATT and CDR2 is SNEGSKA (reference sequence). The CDR3 consists of 14 residues.

The chain couples TRBV3-1 to TRBJ2-4, with D possibly being TRBD1 (6 bases). The V gene lost 3 bases and the J gene lost 6 bases, with 15 bases spanning the gap. Germline V gene data show CDR1 as LGHDT and CDR2 as YNNKEL (reference sequence). The CDR3 has 15 amino acids. CDR3 bases: TGTGCCAGCAGCCAGGCGACAGGCTCCCGAAACATTCAGTACTTC. This codes for CASSQATGSRNIQYF.

This clonotype was seen at least ten times. The chain has TRBV7-8 and TRBJ1-5; D not certain. CDR1 is SGHVS and CDR2 is FQNEAQ in the germline V gene. V dropped 5 bases and J dropped 4 bases, with 9 bases sitting between them. This CDR3 has 13 amino acids. The CDR3 region has the DNA TGTGCCAGCAGCCCAACAGAAAATCAGCCCCAGCATTTT. It specifies CASSPTENQPQHF.